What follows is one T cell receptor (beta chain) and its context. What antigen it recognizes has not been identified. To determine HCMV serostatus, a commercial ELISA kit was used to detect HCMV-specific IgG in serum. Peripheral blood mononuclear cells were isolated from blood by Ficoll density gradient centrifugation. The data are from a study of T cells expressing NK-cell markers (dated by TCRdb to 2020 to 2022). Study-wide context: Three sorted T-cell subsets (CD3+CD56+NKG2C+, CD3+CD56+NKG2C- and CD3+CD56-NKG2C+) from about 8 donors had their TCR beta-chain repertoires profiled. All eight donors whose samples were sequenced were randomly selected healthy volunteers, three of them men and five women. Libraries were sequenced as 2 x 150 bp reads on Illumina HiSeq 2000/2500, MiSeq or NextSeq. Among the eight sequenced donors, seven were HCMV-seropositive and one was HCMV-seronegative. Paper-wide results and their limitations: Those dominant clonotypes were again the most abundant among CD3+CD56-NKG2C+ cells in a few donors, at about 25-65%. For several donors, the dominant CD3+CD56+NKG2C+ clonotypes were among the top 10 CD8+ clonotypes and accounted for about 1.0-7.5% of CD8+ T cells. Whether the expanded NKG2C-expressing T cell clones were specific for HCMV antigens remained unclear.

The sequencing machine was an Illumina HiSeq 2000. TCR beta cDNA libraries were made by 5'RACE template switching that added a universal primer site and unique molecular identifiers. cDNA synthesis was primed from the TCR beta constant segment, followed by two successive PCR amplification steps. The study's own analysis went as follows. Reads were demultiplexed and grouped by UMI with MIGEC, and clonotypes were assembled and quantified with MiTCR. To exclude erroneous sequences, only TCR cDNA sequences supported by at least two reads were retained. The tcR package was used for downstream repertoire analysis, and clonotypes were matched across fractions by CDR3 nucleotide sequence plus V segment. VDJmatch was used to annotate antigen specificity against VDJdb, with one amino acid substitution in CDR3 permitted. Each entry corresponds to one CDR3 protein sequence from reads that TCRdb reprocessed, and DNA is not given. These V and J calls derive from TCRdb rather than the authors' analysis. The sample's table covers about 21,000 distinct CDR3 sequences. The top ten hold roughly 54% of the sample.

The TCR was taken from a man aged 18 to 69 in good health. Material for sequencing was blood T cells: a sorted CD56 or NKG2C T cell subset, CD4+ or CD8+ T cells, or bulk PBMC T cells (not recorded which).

The CDR3 corresponds to CSVEDRQGITYEQYF. The chain employs TRBV29-1 and TRBJ2-7; TCRdb returns TRBD1, unconfirmable since there is no DNA. CDR1 SQVTM and CDR2 ANQGSEA are derived from the germline V gene. The CDR3 has 15 amino acids, counting the end cysteine and phenylalanine. The DNA sequence is not available.